This is a list of T cell receptor beta chains from one sample in a study of blood T cell repertoires in COVID-19. Only in-frame clones appear in the TCRdb table, and some are missing; sequencing was by immunoSEQ multiplex PCR. The table records 200,000 to 250,000 clones, around 89% of them present only once. Material: PBMCs or T cells enriched from blood (not recorded which). The origin of the receptors is a woman in her 30s who had recovered from COVID-19. Each CDR3 is given with its conserved first and last residue. The D gene is left open where the match is weak. Expanded clones are given a class, and other clones once, few, many or no size at all.

TRBV11-3	TRBJ2-2	few	TRBD1	TGTGCCAGCAGCCGGACAGGGAGAACCGGGGAGCTGTTTTTT	CASSRTGRTGELFF
TRBV5-6	TRBJ1-1	NA	NA	TGTGCCAGCAGCTTGTGGGCAGCCGCCACCGAAGCTTTCTTT	CASSLWAAATEAFF
TRBV30	TRBJ1-5	NA	TRBD1	TGTGCCTGCGGGGACAGCAGTCATCAGCCCCAGCATTTT	CACGDSSHQPQHF
TRBV9	TRBJ1-1	few	NA	TGTGCCAGCAGCCCCCTTGGGGAGCACACTGAAGCTTTCTTT	CASSPLGEHTEAFF
TRBV30	TRBJ2-4	NA	NA	TGTGCCTGGGAGCCCGGGACAAGGCCCGATCTAGCCAAAAACATTCAGTACTTC	CAWEPGTRPDLAKNIQYF
TRBV19	TRBJ1-3	NA	NA	TGTGCCAGTAGTAACGAGCACTCTGGAAACACCATATATTTT	CASSNEHSGNTIYF
TRBV19	TRBJ1-6	NA	TRBD1	TGTGCCAGTAGTATATCGACAGGGACCTATAATTCACCCCTCCACTTT	CASSISTGTYNSPLHF
TRBV10-3	TRBJ1-1	NA	NA	TGTGCCATCAGTGGACTCCGATACACTGAAGCTTTCTTT	CAISGLRYTEAFF
TRBV14	TRBJ2-7	few	NA	TGTGCCAGCAGCCAAGCCGTTGGGAGACAGCAGTACTTC	CASSQAVGRQQYF
TRBV27	TRBJ1-2	NA	NA	TGTGCCAGCAGTTCCCGATCACCAGGGGTCGATGGCTACACCTTC	CASSSRSPGVDGYTF
TRBV9	TRBJ1-1	NA	TRBD1	TGTGCCAGCAGCGTGACAGGGAGCACTGAAGCTTTCTTT	CASSVTGSTEAFF
TRBV5-1	TRBJ2-5	NA	TRBD2	TGCGCCAGCAGGGGGAGGGGATTACAAGAGACCCAGTACTTC	CASRGRGLQETQYF
TRBV5-6	TRBJ1-1	NA	NA	TGTGCCAGCAGCATGAGGTCAGTTTGGAGCACTGAAGCTTTCTTT	CASSMRSVWSTEAFF
TRBV9	TRBJ2-7	NA	NA	TGTGCCAGCAGTAAGAGTCTAGTTGAGGTGGACGAGCAGTACTTC	CASSKSLVEVDEQYF
TRBV30	TRBJ1-2	NA	TRBD1	TGTGCCTCTGGGGACAGGTATTTTTTC	CASGDRYFF
TRBV4-3	TRBJ2-6	NA	NA	TGCGCCAGCAGCCAAGCAGACTCTAGCTCTGGGGCCAACGTCCTGACTTTC	CASSQADSSSGANVLTF
TRBV4-3	TRBJ2-7	NA	TRBD1	TGCGCCAGCAGCCCGAGGACAGGGCACAACGAGCAGTACTTC	CASSPRTGHNEQYF
TRBV19	TRBJ1-4	NA	NA	TGTGCCAGTAGTACAGGGGCCCGAAGTGAAAAACTGTTTTTT	CASSTGARSEKLFF
TRBV5-1	TRBJ2-1	NA	NA	TGCGCCAGCAGCCTATATTACAATGAGCAGTTCTTC	CASSLYYNEQFF
TRBV29-1	TRBJ1-1	NA	NA	TGCAGCGTTGGGGAGGCTTTCTTT	CSVGEAFF
TRBV6-2/TRBV6-3	TRBJ2-7	once	NA	TGTGCCAGCAGTTACTCCTTCCCCGACAGCTACGAGCAGTACTTC	CASSYSFPDSYEQYF
TRBV18	TRBJ2-3	NA	TRBD2	TGTGCCAGCTCTCCCCGGACTAGCGGGGGACCAGCCCCTACGCAGTATTTT	CASSPRTSGGPAPTQYF
TRBV7-7	TRBJ2-1	once	TRBD1	TGTGCTAGCAGTCGGGACAGTTACAATGAGCAGTTCTTC	CASSRDSYNEQFF
TRBV24-1	TRBJ1-4	NA	NA	TGTGCCACCAGTGAACCCTCGGGGAGCGGACCTAATGAAAAACTGTTTTTT	CATSEPSGSGPNEKLFF
TRBV21-1	TRBJ2-7	NA	NA	TGTGCCAGCAGCAAAAAGCCTAAGCAGTACTTC	CASSKKPKQYF
TRBV27	TRBJ2-1	NA	TRBD2	TGTGCCAGCAGTTTAATACTAGCGGGAGGGCCGGGAAATGAGCAGTTCTTC	CASSLILAGGPGNEQFF
TRBV3-1/TRBV3-2	TRBJ2-7	once	TRBD2	TGTGCCAGCAGCCGCGGGGGGACTATGGAGTTATACGAGCAGTACTTC	CASSRGGTMELYEQYF
TRBV2	TRBJ1-6	NA	NA	TGTGCCAGCAGTGATAGAGGCCAAGTTGTAGCACCCCTCCACTTT	CASSDRGQVVAPLHF
TRBV18	TRBJ2-3	NA	TRBD2	TGTGCCAGCTCGGCTAGCGGGAGGGCGGACACTAGCACAGATACGCAGTATTTT	CASSASGRADTSTDTQYF